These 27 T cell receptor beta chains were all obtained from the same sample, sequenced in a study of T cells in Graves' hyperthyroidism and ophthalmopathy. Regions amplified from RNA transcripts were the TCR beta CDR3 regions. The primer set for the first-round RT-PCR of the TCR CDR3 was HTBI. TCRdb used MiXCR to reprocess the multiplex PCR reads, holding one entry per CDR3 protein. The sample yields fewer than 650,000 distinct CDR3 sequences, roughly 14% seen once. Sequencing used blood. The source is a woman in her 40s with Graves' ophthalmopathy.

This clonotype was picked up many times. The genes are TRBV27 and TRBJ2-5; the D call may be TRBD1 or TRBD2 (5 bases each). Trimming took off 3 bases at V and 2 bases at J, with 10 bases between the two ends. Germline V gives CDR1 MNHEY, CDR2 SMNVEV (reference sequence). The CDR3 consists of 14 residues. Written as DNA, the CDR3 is TGTGCCAGCAGTTTTACGAGGGGACAAGAGACCCAGTACTTC. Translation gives CASSFTRGQETQYF.

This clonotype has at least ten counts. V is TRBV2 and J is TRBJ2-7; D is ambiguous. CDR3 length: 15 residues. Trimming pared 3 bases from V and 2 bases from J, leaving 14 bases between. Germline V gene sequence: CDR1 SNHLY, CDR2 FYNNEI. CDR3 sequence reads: CASSDGGSLAYEQYF. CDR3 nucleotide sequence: TGTGCCAGCAGTGATGGCGGCAGTCTCGCCTACGAGCAGTACTTC.

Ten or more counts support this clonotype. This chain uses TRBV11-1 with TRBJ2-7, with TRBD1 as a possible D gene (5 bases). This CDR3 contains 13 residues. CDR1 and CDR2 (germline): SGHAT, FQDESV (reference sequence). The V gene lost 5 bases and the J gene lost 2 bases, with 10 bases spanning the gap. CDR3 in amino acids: CASSDSLPYEQYF. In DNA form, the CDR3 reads TGTGCCAGCAGCGACAGTCTCCCCTACGAGCAGTACTTC.

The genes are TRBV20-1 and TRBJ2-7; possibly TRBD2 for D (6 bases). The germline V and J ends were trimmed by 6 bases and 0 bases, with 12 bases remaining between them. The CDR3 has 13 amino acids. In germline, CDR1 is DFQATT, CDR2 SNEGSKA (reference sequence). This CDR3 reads CSALTGSSYEQYF. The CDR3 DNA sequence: TGCAGTGCCCTTACCGGGAGCTCCTACGAGCAGTACTTC.

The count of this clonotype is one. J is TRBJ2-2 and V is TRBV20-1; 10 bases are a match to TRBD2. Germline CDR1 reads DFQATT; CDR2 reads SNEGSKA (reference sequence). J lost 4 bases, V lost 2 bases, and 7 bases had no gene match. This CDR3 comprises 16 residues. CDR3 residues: CSARISGRDFTGELFF. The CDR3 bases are TGCAGTGCTAGAATCAGCGGGAGGGATTTCACCGGGGAGCTGTTTTTT.

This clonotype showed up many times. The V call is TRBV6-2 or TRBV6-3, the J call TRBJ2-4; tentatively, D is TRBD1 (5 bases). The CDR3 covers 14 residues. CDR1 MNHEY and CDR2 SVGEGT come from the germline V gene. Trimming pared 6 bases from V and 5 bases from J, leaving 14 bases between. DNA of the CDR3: TGTGCCAGCAGCCCCCGGACAACCCAAAACATTCAGTACTTC. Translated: CASSPRTTQNIQYF.

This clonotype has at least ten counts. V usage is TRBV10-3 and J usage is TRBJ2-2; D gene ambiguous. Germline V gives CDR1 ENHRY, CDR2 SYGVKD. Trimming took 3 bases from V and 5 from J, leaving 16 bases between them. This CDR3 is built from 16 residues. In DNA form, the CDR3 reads TGTGCCATCAGTGAACGTAATACGGCCAAAACCGGGGAGCTGTTTTTT. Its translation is CAISERNTAKTGELFF.

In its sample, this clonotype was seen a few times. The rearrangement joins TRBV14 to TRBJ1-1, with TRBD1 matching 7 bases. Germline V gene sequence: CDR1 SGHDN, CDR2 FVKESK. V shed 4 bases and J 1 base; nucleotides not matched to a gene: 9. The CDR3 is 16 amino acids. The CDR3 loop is CASSLRTGWSNTEAFF. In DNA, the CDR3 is TGTGCCAGCAGCCTTAGGACAGGTTGGTCGAACACTGAAGCTTTCTTT.

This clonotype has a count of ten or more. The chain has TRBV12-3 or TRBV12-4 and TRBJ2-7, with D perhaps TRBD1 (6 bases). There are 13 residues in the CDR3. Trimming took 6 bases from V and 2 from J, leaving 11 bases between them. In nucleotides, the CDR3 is TGTGCCAGCAGCAAAGGACAGACCTACGAGCAGTACTTC. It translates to CASSKGQTYEQYF.

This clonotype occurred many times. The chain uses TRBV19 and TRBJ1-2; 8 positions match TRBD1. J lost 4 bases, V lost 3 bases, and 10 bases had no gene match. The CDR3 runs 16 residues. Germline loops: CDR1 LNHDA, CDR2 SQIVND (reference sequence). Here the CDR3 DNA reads TGTGCCAGTAGTATCGCCGCCGGGACAGGCGGCTATGGCTACACCTTC. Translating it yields CASSIAAGTGGYGYTF.

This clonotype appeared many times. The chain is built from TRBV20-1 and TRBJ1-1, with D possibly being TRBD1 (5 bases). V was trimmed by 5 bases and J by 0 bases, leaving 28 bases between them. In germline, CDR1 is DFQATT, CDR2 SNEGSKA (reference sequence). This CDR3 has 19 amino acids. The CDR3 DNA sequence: TGCAGTGCTCCCTCCCCCTGGGGACCAACGGCACTAATGAACACTGAAGCTTTCTTT. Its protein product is CSAPSPWGPTALMNTEAFF.

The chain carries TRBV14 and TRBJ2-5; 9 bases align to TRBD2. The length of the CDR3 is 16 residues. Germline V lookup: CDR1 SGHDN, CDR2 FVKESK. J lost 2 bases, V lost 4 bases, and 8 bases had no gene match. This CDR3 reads CASSPLAGVYQETQYF. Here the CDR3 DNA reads TGTGCCAGCAGCCCCTTAGCGGGAGTCTATCAAGAGACCCAGTACTTC.

DNA of the CDR3: TGTGCCAGCAGCTTTAAATCCTCGGCAGGCGAATACGAGCAGTACTTC. Its translation: CASSFKSSAGEYEQYF. The V gene is TRBV11-2, the J gene TRBJ2-7, with D unclear. This CDR3 has 16 residues. V lost 3 bases and J lost 4, with 19 bases in between. Germline V gives CDR1 SGHAT, CDR2 FQNNGV.

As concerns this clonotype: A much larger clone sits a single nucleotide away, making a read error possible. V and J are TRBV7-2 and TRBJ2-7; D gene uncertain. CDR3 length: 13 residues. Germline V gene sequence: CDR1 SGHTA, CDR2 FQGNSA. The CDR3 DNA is TGTGCCAGCGGCTTCCTCCCTGTGTACGAGCAGTACTTC. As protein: CASGFLPVYEQYF.

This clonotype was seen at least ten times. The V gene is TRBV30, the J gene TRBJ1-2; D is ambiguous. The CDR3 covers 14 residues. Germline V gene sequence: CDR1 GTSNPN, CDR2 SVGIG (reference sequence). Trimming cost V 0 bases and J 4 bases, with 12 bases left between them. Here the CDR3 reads CAWSVLSGSYGYTF. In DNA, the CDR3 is TGTGCCTGGAGTGTGTTGTCAGGAAGCTATGGCTACACCTTC. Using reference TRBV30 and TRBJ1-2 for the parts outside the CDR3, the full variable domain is SQTIHQWPATLVQPVGSPLSLECTVEGTSNPNLYWYRQAAGRGLQLLFYSVGIGQISSEVPQNLSASRPQDRQFILSSKKLLLSDSGFYLCAWSVLSGSYGYTFGSGTRLTVV.

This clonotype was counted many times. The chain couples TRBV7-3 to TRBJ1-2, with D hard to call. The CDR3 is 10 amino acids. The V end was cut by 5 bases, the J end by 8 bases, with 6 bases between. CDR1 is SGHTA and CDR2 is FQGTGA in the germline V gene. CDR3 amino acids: CASSPLGYTF. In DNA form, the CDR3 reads TGTGCCAGCAGCCCCCTCGGCTACACCTTC.

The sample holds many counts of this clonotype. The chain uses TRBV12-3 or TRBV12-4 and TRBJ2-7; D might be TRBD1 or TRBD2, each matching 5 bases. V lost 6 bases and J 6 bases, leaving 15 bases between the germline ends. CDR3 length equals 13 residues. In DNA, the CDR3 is TGTGCCAGCAGCGACCCGTGGGGACCCGAGCAGTACTTC. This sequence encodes CASSDPWGPEQYF.

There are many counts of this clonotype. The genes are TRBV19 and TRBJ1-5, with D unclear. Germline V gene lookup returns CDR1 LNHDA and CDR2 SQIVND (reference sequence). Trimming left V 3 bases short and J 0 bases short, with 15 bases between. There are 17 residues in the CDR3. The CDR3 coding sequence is TGTGCCAGTAGTATCCTAGGGTCCGTTTATAGCAATCAGCCCCAGCATTTT. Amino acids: CASSILGSVYSNQPQHF. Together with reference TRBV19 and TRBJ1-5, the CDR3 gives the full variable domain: DGGITQSPKYLFRKEGQNVTLSCEQNLNHDAMYWYRQDPGQGLRLIYYSQIVNDFQKGDIAEGYSVSREKKESFPLTVTSAQKNPTAFYLCASSILGSVYSNQPQHFGDGTRLSIL.

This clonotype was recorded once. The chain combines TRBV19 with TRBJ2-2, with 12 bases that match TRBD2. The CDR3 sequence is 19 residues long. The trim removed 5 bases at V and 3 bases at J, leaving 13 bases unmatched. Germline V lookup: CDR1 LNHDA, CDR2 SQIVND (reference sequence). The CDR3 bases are TGTGCCAGTAGTTTCTCTAGCGGGAGGGCTCACTTTTACACCGGGGAGCTGTTTTTT. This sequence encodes CASSFSSGRAHFYTGELFF. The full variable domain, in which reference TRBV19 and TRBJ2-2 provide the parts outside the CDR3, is DGGITQSPKYLFRKEGQNVTLSCEQNLNHDAMYWYRQDPGQGLRLIYYSQIVNDFQKGDIAEGYSVSREKKESFPLTVTSAQKNPTAFYLCASSFSSGRAHFYTGELFFGEGSRLTVL.

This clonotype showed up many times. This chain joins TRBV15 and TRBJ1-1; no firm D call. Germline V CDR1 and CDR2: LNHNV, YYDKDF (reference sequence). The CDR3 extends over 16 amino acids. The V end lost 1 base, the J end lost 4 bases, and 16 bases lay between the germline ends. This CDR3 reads CATSRALGSLGTEAFF. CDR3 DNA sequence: TGTGCCACCAGCAGAGCGTTAGGGTCCTTGGGCACTGAAGCTTTCTTT.

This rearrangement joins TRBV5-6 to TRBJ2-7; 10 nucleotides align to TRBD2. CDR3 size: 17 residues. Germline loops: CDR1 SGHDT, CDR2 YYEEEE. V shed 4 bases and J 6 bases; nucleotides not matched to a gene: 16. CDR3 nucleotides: TGTGCCAGCAGCCCGTTTGATGGGACCGGGACTAGCGTCGAGCAGTACTTC. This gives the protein CASSPFDGTGTSVEQYF.

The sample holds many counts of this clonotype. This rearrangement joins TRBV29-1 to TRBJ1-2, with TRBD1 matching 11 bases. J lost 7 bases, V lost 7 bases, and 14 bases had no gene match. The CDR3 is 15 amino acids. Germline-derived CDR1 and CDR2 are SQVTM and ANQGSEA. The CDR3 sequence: CSGGTGGPGASGYTF. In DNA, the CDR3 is TGCAGCGGGGGGACAGGGGGTCCTGGAGCAAGTGGCTACACCTTC.

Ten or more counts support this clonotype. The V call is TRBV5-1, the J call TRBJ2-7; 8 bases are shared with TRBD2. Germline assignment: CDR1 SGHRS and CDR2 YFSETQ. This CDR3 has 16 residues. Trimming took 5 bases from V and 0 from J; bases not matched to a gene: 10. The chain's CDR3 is CASSSGGLAASYEQYF. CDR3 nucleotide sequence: TGCGCCAGCAGTTCGGGGGGGCTAGCGGCCTCCTACGAGCAGTACTTC.

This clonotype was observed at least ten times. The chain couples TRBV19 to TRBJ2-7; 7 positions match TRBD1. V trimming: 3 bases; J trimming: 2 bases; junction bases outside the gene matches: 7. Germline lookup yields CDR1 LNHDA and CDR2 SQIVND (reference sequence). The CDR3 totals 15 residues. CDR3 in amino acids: CASSIGTASPYEQYF. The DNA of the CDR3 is TGTGCCAGTAGTATTGGGACAGCCTCTCCCTACGAGCAGTACTTC.

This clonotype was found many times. In DNA, the CDR3 is TGTGCCAGCAGTTACGGAGGGCTTGAGGGCTACACCTTC. Translation gives CASSYGGLEGYTF. V gene TRBV6-5 combines with J gene TRBJ1-2; D unresolved. Looked up from germline, CDR1 is MNHEY and CDR2 is SVGAGI. V was clipped by 2 bases and J by 8 bases, with 12 bases between them. The length of the CDR3 is 13 residues.

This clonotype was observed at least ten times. The CDR3 DNA follows: TGTGCCAGTAGTAGAAAATCGGGACTAGCGGGAGGGTCGTACGAGCAGTACTTC. Its protein product is CASSRKSGLAGGSYEQYF. V is TRBV19 and J is TRBJ2-7; 16 bases are shared with TRBD2. Germline loops: CDR1 LNHDA, CDR2 SQIVND (reference sequence). The junction had 10 bases not matched to a gene; V was cut back by 4 bases and J by 4 bases. This CDR3 region has 18 residues.

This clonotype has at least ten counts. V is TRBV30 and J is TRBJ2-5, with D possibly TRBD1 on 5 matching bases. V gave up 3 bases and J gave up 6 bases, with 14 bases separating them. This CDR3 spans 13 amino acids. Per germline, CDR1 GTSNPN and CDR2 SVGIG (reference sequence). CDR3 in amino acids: CAWSHMTVKTQYF. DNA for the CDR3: TGTGCCTGGAGCCACATGACAGTCAAGACCCAGTACTTC.